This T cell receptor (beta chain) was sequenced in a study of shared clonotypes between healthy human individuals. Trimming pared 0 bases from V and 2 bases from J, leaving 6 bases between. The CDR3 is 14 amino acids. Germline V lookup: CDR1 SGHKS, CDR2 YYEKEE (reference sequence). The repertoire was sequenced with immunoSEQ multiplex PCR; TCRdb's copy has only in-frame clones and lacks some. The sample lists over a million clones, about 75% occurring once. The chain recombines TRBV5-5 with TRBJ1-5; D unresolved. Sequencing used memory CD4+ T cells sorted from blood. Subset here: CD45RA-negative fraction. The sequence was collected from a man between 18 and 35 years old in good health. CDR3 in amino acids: CASSLVTGNQPQHF. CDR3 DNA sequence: TGTGCCAGCAGCTTGGTAACGGGCAATCAGCCCCAGCATTTT.